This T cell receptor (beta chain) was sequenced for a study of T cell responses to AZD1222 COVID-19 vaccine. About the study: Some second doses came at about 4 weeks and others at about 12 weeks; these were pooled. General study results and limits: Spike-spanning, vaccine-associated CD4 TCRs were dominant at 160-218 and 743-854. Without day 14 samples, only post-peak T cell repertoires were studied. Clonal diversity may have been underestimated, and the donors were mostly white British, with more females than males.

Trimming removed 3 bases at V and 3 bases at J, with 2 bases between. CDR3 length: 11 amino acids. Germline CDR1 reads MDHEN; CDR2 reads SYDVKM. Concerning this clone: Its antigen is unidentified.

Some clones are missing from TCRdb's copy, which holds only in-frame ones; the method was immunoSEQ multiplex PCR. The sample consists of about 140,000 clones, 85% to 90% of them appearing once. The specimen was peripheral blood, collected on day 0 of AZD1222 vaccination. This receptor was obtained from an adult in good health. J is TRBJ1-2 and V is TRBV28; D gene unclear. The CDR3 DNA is TGTGCCAGCAGTTTCCACTATGGCTACACCTTC. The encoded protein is CASSFHYGYTF.